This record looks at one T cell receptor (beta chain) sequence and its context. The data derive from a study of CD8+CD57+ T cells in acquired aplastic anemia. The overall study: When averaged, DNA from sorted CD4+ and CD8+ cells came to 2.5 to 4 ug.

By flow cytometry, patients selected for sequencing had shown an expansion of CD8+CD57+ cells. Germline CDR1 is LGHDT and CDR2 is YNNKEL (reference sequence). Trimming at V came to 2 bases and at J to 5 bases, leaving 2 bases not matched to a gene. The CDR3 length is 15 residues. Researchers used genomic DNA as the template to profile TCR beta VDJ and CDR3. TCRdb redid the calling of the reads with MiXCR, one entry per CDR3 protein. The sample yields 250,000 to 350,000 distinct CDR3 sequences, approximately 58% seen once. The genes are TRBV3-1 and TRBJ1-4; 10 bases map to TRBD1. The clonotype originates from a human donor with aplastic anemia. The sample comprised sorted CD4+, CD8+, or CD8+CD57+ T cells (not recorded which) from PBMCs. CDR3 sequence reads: CASSQPGQGNEKLFF. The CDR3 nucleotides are TGTGCCAGCAGCCAACCGGGACAGGGGAATGAAAAACTGTTTTTT.